The 18 T cell receptor beta chains presented below share a single source sample, sequenced in a study of radiation and T cells in renal cell carcinoma. The table came from immunoSEQ multiplex PCR; TCRdb's copy has only in-frame clones and leaves some out. The table has roughly 5,700 clones, 68% seen once. Specified treatment: treatment-naive control, cytoreductive nephrectomy. The source was tumor tissue, collected from a patient whose treatment was nephrectomy without radiotherapy. All receptors derive from a human donor with renal cell carcinoma.

The genes are TRBV7-3 and TRBJ2-2; D not certain. Germline-derived CDR1 and CDR2 are SGHTA and FQGTGA. The CDR3 sequence is 14 residues long. The V gene lost 1 base and the J gene lost 2 bases, with 5 bases spanning the gap. The CDR3 DNA is TGTGCCAGCAGCTTAAACACAAACACCGGGGAGCTGTTTTTT. Its translation: CASSLNTNTGELFF. The full variable domain, in which reference TRBV7-3 and TRBJ2-2 provide the parts outside the CDR3, is GAGVSQTPSNKVTEKGKYVELRCDPISGHTALYWYRQSLGQGPEFLIYFQGTGAADDSGLPNDRFFAVRPEGSVSTLKIQRTERGDSAVYLCASSLNTNTGELFFGEGSRLTVL.

Of note for this clone: Other nucleotide sequences from this sample produce the same CDR3. In DNA, the CDR3 is TGCGCCAGCAGCCGACAAGGTGGTAAGTCTGAAGCTTTCTTT. Translated, it gives CASSRQGGKSEAFF. This chain joins TRBV4-3 and TRBJ1-1; D is unclear. The CDR3 runs to 14 residues. Per the germline V gene, CDR1 is LGHNA and CDR2 is YSLEER. Trimming stripped 4 bases from V and 6 bases from J, with 15 bases between.

The CDR3, as DNA: TGTGCCTGGAGCTACGACTCCTACGAGCAGTACTTC. This encodes CAWSYDSYEQYF. V and J are TRBV30 and TRBJ2-7; D uncertain. CDR3 length equals 12 residues. Per germline, CDR1 GTSNPN and CDR2 SVGIG (reference sequence). The ends were cut back, 3 bases at V and 0 bases at J, with 6 bases in the middle.

The J gene is TRBJ2-7, the V gene TRBV28; D unclear. The CDR3 totals 10 residues. Trimming stripped 8 bases from V and 4 bases from J, with 6 bases between. CDR1 and CDR2 (germline): MDHEN, SYDVKM. CDR3 in amino acids: CASARYEQYF. The CDR3 DNA reads TGTGCCAGCGCGAGGTACGAGCAGTACTTC.

In DNA, the CDR3 is TGTGCCAGCAGCTTAGGTGAAGGACAGGGGAGGTACAATGAGCAGTTCTTC. It translates to CASSLGEGQGRYNEQFF. V is TRBV11-3 and J is TRBJ2-1; 9 bases fit TRBD1. CDR3 length: 17 residues. Germline V gene sequence: CDR1 SGHNT, CDR2 YENEEA. Unmatched junction bases numbered 8, after V lost 1 base and J lost 4 bases.

The chain couples TRBV19 to TRBJ2-2; TRBD1 matches 11 bases. Per germline, CDR1 LNHDA and CDR2 SQIVND (reference sequence). The CDR3 extends over 14 amino acids. V dropped 9 bases and J dropped 5; count of bases not matched to a gene: 5. The CDR3 bases are TGTGCCAGCCTGGACAGGGGGCGTACCGGGGAGCTGTTTTTT. Translating gives CASLDRGRTGELFF.

The chain combines TRBV6-5 with TRBJ2-1; 11 positions agree with TRBD2. Trimming cost V 6 bases and J 5 bases; bases outside gene matches: 6. Germline CDR1 MNHEY, CDR2 SVGAGI. CDR3 length equals 15 residues. CDR3 region: CASSPGTSGNNEQFF. CDR3 nucleotides: TGTGCCAGCAGCCCCGGGACTAGCGGTAACAATGAGCAGTTCTTC.

The chain carries TRBV7-9 and TRBJ2-1; 9 bases line up with TRBD2. The CDR3 is 18 amino acids. Germline lookup yields CDR1 SEHNR and CDR2 FQNEAQ (reference sequence). Trimming took 4 bases from V and 0 from J; bases not matched to a gene: 10. The CDR3 protein is CASSSKVSGSSSYNEQFF. CDR3 nucleotides: TGTGCCAGCAGCTCGAAGGTTAGCGGGAGCAGCTCCTACAATGAGCAGTTCTTC.

The table lists this clone with a few counts. The chain recombines TRBV6-1 with TRBJ2-7, with D perhaps matching TRBD2 (5 bases). Germline CDR1 reads MNHNS; CDR2 reads SASEGT. Trimming cost V 7 bases and J 3 bases, with 19 bases left between them. The CDR3 covers 15 residues. The CDR3 bases are TGTGCCAGCATATTCGGCGGTACTAGAAGCTACGAGCAGTACTTC. Protein product: CASIFGGTRSYEQYF.

The chain combines TRBV5-4 with TRBJ2-1; 8 bases match TRBD2. J was trimmed by 4 bases and V by 3 bases; bases with no gene match: 3. CDR1 SGHNT and CDR2 YYREEE come from the germline V gene (reference sequence). There are 14 residues in the CDR3. The CDR3 sequence is CASSYGTSYNEQFF. For the CDR3, the DNA is TGTGCCAGCAGCTACGGGACTAGTTACAATGAGCAGTTCTTC. Together with reference TRBV5-4 and TRBJ2-1, the CDR3 gives the full variable domain: ETGVTQSPTHLIKTRGQQVTLRCSSQSGHNTVSWYQQALGQGPQFIFQYYREEENGRGNFPPRFSGLQFPNYSSELNVNALELDDSALYLCASSYGTSYNEQFFGPGTRLTVL.

This chain links TRBV30 with TRBJ1-2; tentative D call: TRBD1 (5 bases). CDR3 size: 12 residues. CDR1 and CDR2 (germline): GTSNPN, SVGIG (reference sequence). Trimming pared 4 bases from V and 4 bases from J, leaving 10 bases between. CDR3 nucleotides: TGTGCCTGGAACGGCGGGGCCTATGGCTACACCTTC. As protein: CAWNGGAYGYTF.

This clone was observed a few times. V and J are TRBV5-1 and TRBJ1-5, with a possible D match to TRBD1 (5 bases). CDR3 length equals 15 residues. Trimming left V 0 bases short and J 0 bases short, with 7 bases between. Germline loops: CDR1 SGHRS, CDR2 YFSETQ. The CDR3 DNA follows: TGCGCCAGCAGCTTGGGGGACCCTAGCAATCAGCCCCAGCATTTT. This sequence encodes CASSLGDPSNQPQHF.

The chain combines TRBV19 with TRBJ1-6, with a tentative D call TRBD1 (5 bases). The V gene's germline CDR1 is LNHDA and CDR2 SQIVND (reference sequence). The CDR3 contains 16 residues. The germline V and J ends were trimmed by 3 bases and 8 bases, with 17 bases remaining between them. CDR3 loop: CASSILQGTGDSPLHF. Here the CDR3 DNA reads TGTGCCAGTAGTATTCTCCAGGGCACGGGCGATTCACCCCTCCACTTT.

V and J are TRBV11-3 and TRBJ2-3, with 9 bases matching TRBD2. This CDR3 has 16 residues. V shed 1 base and J 5 bases; nucleotides not matched to a gene: 7. CDR1 is SGHNT, CDR2 YENEEA, per germline. The CDR3 DNA sequence: TGTGCCAGCAGCTTAGGGTTTAGCGGGGGCAGAGATACGCAGTATTTT. Translation: CASSLGFSGGRDTQYF. The variable domain in full, with the rest retrieved from reference TRBV11-3 and TRBJ2-3, is EAGVVQSPRYKIIEKKQPVAFWCNPISGHNTLYWYLQNLGQGPELLIRYENEEAVDDSQLPKDRFSAERLKGVDSTLKIQPAELGDSAVYLCASSLGFSGGRDTQYFGPGTRLTVL.

V and J are TRBV11-2 and TRBJ1-3, with D tentatively TRBD1 (5 bases). V was cut by 3 bases and J by 0 bases, with 6 bases left in between. Germline values: CDR1 SGHAT, CDR2 FQNNGV. CDR3 length: 14 amino acids. The chain's CDR3 is CASSFTGSGNTIYF. The CDR3 nucleotides are TGTGCCAGCAGCTTTACAGGCTCTGGAAACACCATATATTTT.

The chain has TRBV5-1 and TRBJ2-7; no reliable D call. V lost 4 bases, J lost 0 bases, and 8 bases lay in between. This CDR3 spans 13 amino acids. Germline lookup yields CDR1 SGHRS and CDR2 YFSETQ. The CDR3 reads CASSPGSSYEQYF. The CDR3 nucleotides are TGCGCCAGCAGCCCCGGCAGCTCCTACGAGCAGTACTTC.

The V gene is TRBV7-2, the J gene TRBJ2-1; the match to TRBD2 covers 8 bases. Trimming took 5 bases from V and 3 from J; bases not matched to a gene: 9. The CDR3 loop spans 16 amino acids. Germline loops: CDR1 SGHTA, CDR2 FQGNSA. The CDR3 reads CASSLGASGGYNEQFF. CDR3 coding DNA: TGTGCCAGCAGCCTAGGGGCAAGCGGGGGCTACAATGAGCAGTTCTTC.

This chain links TRBV2 with TRBJ2-7; D uncertain. The CDR3 covers 12 residues. The germline gives CDR1 SNHLY, CDR2 FYNNEI. The germline V and J ends were trimmed by 7 bases and 4 bases, with 11 bases remaining between them. CDR3 residues: CASTPESYEQYF. As DNA, the CDR3 is TGTGCCAGCACTCCAGAGAGTTACGAGCAGTACTTC.